The subject of this entry is one TCR beta chain. The CDR3 has 16 residues. V was clipped by 2 bases and J by 5 bases; unmatched bases: 7. Germline assignment: CDR1 MNHEY and CDR2 SVGAGI. These data are taken from a study of shared T cell receptors in the human thymus. TCRdb's copy holds only in-frame clones and misses some; the assay was immunoSEQ multiplex PCR. The sample includes about 660,000 clones, more than 70% of them seen just once. The same data also contributed to another study, on human thymus T cells. This second report adds: Immunologically healthy infants in Finland undergoing congenital heart defect surgery were the donors. Corrective cardiac operations yielded the resected thymus tissue. Use of V and J genes seemed skewed within the thymic and blood repertoires. The related literature has documented a marked overlap of thymic repertoires among unrelated individuals.

This chain links TRBV6-5 with TRBJ1-5; 9 bases map to TRBD1. Sequencing was carried out using thymocytes. This clonotype was obtained from a boy under two years old with a congenital heart defect. The CDR3 sequence is CASSYRDRVGYQPQHF. The DNA for the CDR3 is TGTGCCAGCAGTTACAGGGACAGGGTAGGCTATCAGCCCCAGCATTTT.